This T cell receptor (beta chain) emerged from a study of T cell repertoires in cytomegalovirus infection. Study context: Public TCR beta signatures marked donors with CMV infection and the matching HLA.

On this clonotype: Antigen unknown.

General study points: In two of eight donors, the top clonotype was HLA-C-restricted CMV-specific. Of the TCR beta families, the public ones yielded a cumulative frequency that identified carriers of CMV plus the relevant HLA.

TCRdb re-called the reads with MiXCR, one entry per CDR3 protein. The sample has roughly 100,000 distinct CDR3 sequences, 16% seen once. The CDR3 is 15 amino acids. The germline V and J ends were trimmed by 5 bases and 0 bases, with 14 bases remaining between them. This chain joins TRBV12-3 or TRBV12-4 and TRBJ2-7; D might be TRBD1 (5 bases). Sequencing was carried out using PBMCs. The sequence derives from a human donor in good health (CMV status not recorded). Some clones in this sample may be carry-over from other donors' samples. The CDR3 spells CASSPQTASSYEQYF. CDR3 in DNA: TGTGCCAGCAGTCCCCAGACAGCCAGCTCCTACGAGCAGTACTTC.